A single T cell receptor (beta chain) is shown here with its context. CDR1 is LGHNA and CDR2 is YNFKEQ in the germline V gene. V lost 0 bases to trimming and J lost 6 bases, with 8 bases between them. The CDR3 is 13 residues long. This entry is derived from a study of blood T cell repertoires in COVID-19. Turning to the study itself: Sources were T cells, B-cell-depleted T cells, or PBMCs; the material itself was cDNA or gDNA.

Data came from immunoSEQ multiplex PCR; TCRdb stores just in-frame clones and leaves some out. The sample shows 150,000 to 200,000 clones, around 87% of them seen only once. V and J are TRBV4-2 and TRBJ1-1, with a possible D match to TRBD1 (5 bases). Specimen: peripheral blood. The clonotype comes from a man aged 35 to 55 with active or convalescent COVID-19. The DNA for the CDR3 is TGTGCCAGCAGCCAAGAGGAAGGGGCTGAAGCTTTCTTT. Protein product: CASSQEEGAEAFF.